The sequence of this T cell receptor (beta chain) was determined in a study of blood T cells in healthy people across ages. General study results and limits: Diversity of TCR beta per million T cells declined in a roughly linear way with age.

This clonotype was counted ten times or more. Antigen: not known. Then a second PCR, running roughly 7 to 11 cycles, was carried out with a sample-barcoded 5' primer and a J-beta primer mix. Each cDNA molecule received a tag from a template-switch adaptor that had 12 random nucleotides. TCRdb independently ran MiXCR on the 5' RACE reads; one entry per CDR3 protein. The sample contains 800,000 to 950,000 distinct CDR3 sequences, 29% of which appear only once. V shed 3 bases and J 1 base; nucleotides not matched to a gene: 4. The CDR3 covers 15 residues. The germline CDR1 and CDR2 sequences are DFQATT and SNEGSKA (reference sequence). These data also featured in a second study, about T cells of mothers and their children. That paper notes: Samples were obtained from a few healthy Caucasian mothers and their six children. Second-round PCR products received sample barcodes and 2-4 random nucleotides from the M1S primer.

The J gene is TRBJ2-7, the V gene TRBV20-1, with 12 positions matching TRBD2. Sequencing was performed on blood. This TCR came from a woman between 35 and 50 years old in good health. CDR3 region: CSARPLAGGSYEQYF. The DNA of the CDR3 is TGCAGTGCTAGGCCCCTAGCGGGGGGGTCCTACGAGCAGTACTTC.